The clone carrying this TCR beta chain has just a few counts. This entry comes from a study of T-cell memory formation after mild COVID-19. Study overall: Largely donor-specific sequence clusters came from a couple of donors.

Germline V gene sequence: CDR1 SGHRS, CDR2 YFSETQ. Losses at the gene ends were 4 bases for V and 6 bases for J; bases not matched to a gene: 6. The CDR3 covers 13 residues. One entry per CDR3 protein results from TCRdb running MiXCR on the 5' RACE reads. In the table there are 300,000 to 350,000 distinct CDR3 sequences, 15% to 20% of which are singletons. The chain employs TRBV5-1 and TRBJ1-2, with 7 positions matching TRBD1. The TCR originated in a man younger than 35 who had mild COVID-19 (a few samples of this study predate the infection). Cell type and time point are not known. Source material: PBMCs or a T cell subset sorted from them (not recorded which). The CDR3 reads CASSPEGANGYTF. The CDR3 nucleotides are TGCGCCAGCAGCCCGGAGGGGGCGAATGGCTACACCTTC.